This record covers a single T cell receptor beta chain. The table came from immunoSEQ multiplex PCR; TCRdb's copy has only in-frame clones and leaves some out. Found here are roughly 180,000 clones, 75% to 90% of them singletons; the top ten hold just under 8.5%. This sample is part of a study of blood T cell repertoires in COVID-19. The V and J ends lost 2 bases and 6 bases, in that order; junction bases with no gene match: 9. The CDR3 covers 15 residues. Germline CDR1 reads SGHVS; CDR2 reads FQNEAQ. This TCR was recovered from a woman in her fifties or sixties with acute or convalescent COVID-19. The source material was peripheral blood. The chain combines TRBV7-8 with TRBJ1-2; TRBD1 matches at 7 bases. The DNA for the CDR3 is TGTGCCAGCAGCTTAAGTTCGACAGGGTTGAATGGCTACACCTTC. This translates into CASSLSSTGLNGYTF.